These T cell receptor beta chains were read from a single sample in a study of T cell responses to AZD1222 COVID-19 vaccine. Clones were sequenced by immunoSEQ multiplex PCR, and TCRdb holds only the in-frame ones, with some missing. The sample shows fewer than 120,000 clones, about four fifths of them seen only once. The sample here was peripheral blood, taken on day 0 of AZD1222 vaccination. The receptors here all came from an adult in good health. The CDR3 runs from the conserved cysteine through the conserved F or W.

J gene: TRBJ2-2
V gene: TRBV5-1
CDR3 protein: CASSLAAGELFF

J gene: TRBJ2-2
V gene: TRBV6-4
CDR3 protein: CASSDSDTGELFF

J gene: TRBJ2-7
V gene: TRBV28
CDR3 protein: CASSFAGTGYEQYF

J gene: TRBJ2-5
V gene: TRBV11-2
CDR3 protein: CASSLDRGLETQYF

J gene: TRBJ2-5
V gene: TRBV6-2/TRBV6-3
CDR3 protein: CASSYALGLGGYF

J gene: TRBJ1-5
V gene: TRBV7-3
CDR3 protein: CASSLTGGVRQPQHF

J gene: TRBJ2-7
V gene: TRBV6-5
CDR3 protein: CASSYSIGYEQYF

J gene: TRBJ2-1
V gene: TRBV2
CDR3 protein: CASSEAKSVGSNEQFF

J gene: TRBJ2-1
V gene: TRBV4-1
CDR3 protein: CASSRESGRAVEQFF

J gene: TRBJ2-5
V gene: TRBV5-5
CDR3 protein: CASSLDLSRGTQYF

J gene: TRBJ2-7
V gene: TRBV28
CDR3 protein: CASNLNSYEQYF

J gene: TRBJ1-1
V gene: TRBV10-2
CDR3 protein: CASSMTGGTEAFF

J gene: TRBJ2-7
V gene: TRBV21-1
CDR3 protein: CASSKDLGISYEQYF

J gene: TRBJ2-1
V gene: TRBV28
CDR3 protein: CASSSRQGAYNEQFF

J gene: TRBJ2-1
V gene: TRBV4-3
CDR3 protein: CASSQQLAGGNEQFF

J gene: TRBJ2-5
V gene: TRBV5-6
CDR3 protein: CASSYLRGETQYF

J gene: TRBJ1-5
V gene: TRBV7-9
CDR3 protein: CASSTDWDGNQPQHF

J gene: TRBJ2-7
V gene: TRBV18
CDR3 protein: CASSPPEGSYEQYF

J gene: TRBJ2-3
V gene: TRBV4-1
CDR3 protein: CASSPRASTDTQYF

J gene: TRBJ1-4
V gene: TRBV28
CDR3 protein: CASSLLSADNEKLFF

J gene: TRBJ2-7
V gene: TRBV6-2/TRBV6-3
CDR3 protein: CASSRGGISSYEQYF

J gene: TRBJ2-7
V gene: TRBV4-2
CDR3 protein: CASSQPPGTSGYEQYF

J gene: TRBJ2-1
V gene: TRBV7-9
CDR3 protein: CASSLGNYRYNEQFF

J gene: TRBJ1-1
V gene: TRBV4-3
CDR3 protein: CASSQEIWRKAEAFF